Listed below are T cell receptor beta chains from one sample, sequenced in a study of blood T cell repertoires in COVID-19. Using immunoSEQ multiplex PCR, the repertoire was profiled, and TCRdb retains in-frame clones only, with some absent. The table has 200,000 or so clones, approximately 90% seen once. The sample consisted of peripheral blood. The receptor set was obtained from a man aged 80 or over with acute or convalescent COVID-19. CDR3s include the opening cysteine and the closing phenylalanine or tryptophan. Each record gives: CDR3 protein, CDR3 DNA, J gene, V gene, clone size, D gene. D genes are given only for firm matches. Size is omitted from some rows. Given values are once, few, many or a class for expanded clones.

cdr3_aa: CASSWDRGYGYTF
cdr3_nt: TGTGCCAGCAGTTGGGACAGGGGCTATGGCTACACCTTC
j_call: TRBJ1-2
v_call: TRBV27
clone_size: .
d_call: TRBD1

cdr3_aa: CAWSVSLDWSATNEKLFF
cdr3_nt: TGTGCCTGGAGTGTATCCCTTGACTGGAGCGCAACTAATGAAAAACTGTTTTTT
j_call: TRBJ1-4
v_call: TRBV30
clone_size: .
d_call: .

cdr3_aa: CSVETPRGENTEAFF
cdr3_nt: TGCAGCGTTGAAACCCCCCGAGGCGAGAACACTGAAGCTTTCTTT
j_call: TRBJ1-1
v_call: TRBV29-1
clone_size: .
d_call: .

cdr3_aa: CASSEVAGTGYQPQHF
cdr3_nt: TGTGCCAGCAGTGAAGTTGCCGGGACAGGATATCAGCCCCAGCATTTT
j_call: TRBJ1-5
v_call: TRBV6-1
clone_size: .
d_call: TRBD1

cdr3_aa: CASSQGNNVAEQFF
cdr3_nt: TGTGCCAGCAGCCAAGGAAACAACGTGGCTGAGCAGTTCTTC
j_call: TRBJ2-1
v_call: TRBV3-1/TRBV3-2
clone_size: once
d_call: .

cdr3_aa: CASSIVGQGANQPQHF
cdr3_nt: TGTGCCAGTAGTATAGTGGGACAGGGGGCGAATCAGCCCCAGCATTTT
j_call: TRBJ1-5
v_call: TRBV19
clone_size: few
d_call: TRBD1

cdr3_aa: CASSSGTSGNNEQFF
cdr3_nt: TGCGCCAGCAGCAGTGGGACTAGCGGAAACAATGAGCAGTTCTTC
j_call: TRBJ2-1
v_call: TRBV5-1
clone_size: .
d_call: TRBD2

cdr3_aa: CASSQMGWGGNQPQHF
cdr3_nt: TGCGCCAGCAGTCAAATGGGCTGGGGAGGCAATCAGCCCCAGCATTTT
j_call: TRBJ1-5
v_call: TRBV23-1
clone_size: .
d_call: .

cdr3_aa: CASSKGTDLYEQYF
cdr3_nt: TGTGCCAGTAGTAAGGGGACAGACCTATACGAGCAGTACTTC
j_call: TRBJ2-7
v_call: TRBV19
clone_size: .
d_call: TRBD1

cdr3_aa: CASSTYTRGGEYEKLFF
cdr3_nt: TGTGCCAGCAGCACCTATACCCGGGGGGGAGAATATGAAAAACTGTTTTTT
j_call: TRBJ1-4
v_call: TRBV7-9
clone_size: .
d_call: .

cdr3_aa: CASSLVGGATDTQYF
cdr3_nt: TGTGCCAGCAGCTTAGTTGGCGGGGCCACAGATACGCAGTATTTT
j_call: TRBJ2-3
v_call: TRBV7-2
clone_size: .
d_call: .

cdr3_aa: CASSHPGEGTQYF
cdr3_nt: TGTGCCAGCAGCCACCCGGGTGAGGGTACGCAGTATTTT
j_call: TRBJ2-3
v_call: TRBV6-5
clone_size: .
d_call: .

cdr3_aa: CASSLVEGAKNIQYF
cdr3_nt: TGTGCCAGCAGCTTGGTGGAGGGAGCCAAAAACATTCAGTACTTC
j_call: TRBJ2-4
v_call: TRBV11-3
clone_size: .
d_call: .

cdr3_aa: CASSSEDRPLFVGYGYTF
cdr3_nt: TGTGCCAGCAGTTCCGAAGACAGGCCCCTTTTCGTGGGCTATGGCTACACCTTC
j_call: TRBJ1-2
v_call: TRBV6-2/TRBV6-3
clone_size: .
d_call: .

cdr3_aa: CASRTAGTANTEAFF
cdr3_nt: TGTGCCAGCCGAACCGCCGGGACAGCGAACACTGAAGCTTTCTTT
j_call: TRBJ1-1
v_call: TRBV7-3
clone_size: .
d_call: TRBD1

cdr3_aa: CASSRTEVSEKLFF
cdr3_nt: TGTGCCAGCAGCCGGACAGAGGTATCTGAAAAACTGTTTTTT
j_call: TRBJ1-4
v_call: TRBV5-5
clone_size: .
d_call: .

cdr3_aa: CASSYGAHRGGQPQHF
cdr3_nt: TGTGCCAGCAGTTATGGGGCCCACAGGGGCGGGCAGCCCCAGCATTTT
j_call: TRBJ1-5
v_call: TRBV6-2/TRBV6-3
clone_size: .
d_call: TRBD1

cdr3_aa: CASSPSLAEETQYF
cdr3_nt: TGTGCCAGCAGCCCCTCATTGGCCGAAGAGACCCAGTACTTC
j_call: TRBJ2-5
v_call: TRBV14
clone_size: .
d_call: .

cdr3_aa: CAIRELAGGYEQYF
cdr3_nt: TGTGCCATCAGGGAACTAGCGGGAGGCTACGAGCAGTACTTC
j_call: TRBJ2-7
v_call: TRBV10-3
clone_size: once
d_call: TRBD2

cdr3_aa: CASRHEGAGNTEAFF
cdr3_nt: TGTGCCAGCAGACACGAGGGGGCCGGCAACACTGAAGCTTTCTTT
j_call: TRBJ1-1
v_call: TRBV6-5
clone_size: .
d_call: TRBD1

cdr3_aa: CAISESSGQARSEAFF
cdr3_nt: TGTGCCATCAGTGAGTCATCGGGACAGGCCCGATCCGAAGCTTTCTTT
j_call: TRBJ1-1
v_call: TRBV10-3
clone_size: .
d_call: TRBD1

cdr3_aa: CASSGDRSYGELFF
cdr3_nt: TGTGCCAGCAGTGGGGACAGAAGCTACGGGGAGCTGTTTTTT
j_call: TRBJ2-2
v_call: TRBV2
clone_size: .
d_call: TRBD1

cdr3_aa: CASSPRTVNYGYTF
cdr3_nt: TGTGCCAGCAGTCCTCGGACAGTTAACTATGGCTACACCTTC
j_call: TRBJ1-2
v_call: TRBV27
clone_size: few
d_call: .

cdr3_aa: CASGTSGIQPRPEQYF
cdr3_nt: TGTGCCTCCGGGACTAGCGGGATTCAACCCCGCCCCGAGCAGTACTTC
j_call: TRBJ2-7
v_call: TRBV10-3
clone_size: .
d_call: TRBD2

cdr3_aa: CASSDERSLREAFF
cdr3_nt: TGTGCCAGCAGTGACGAACGGAGTTTAAGGGAAGCTTTCTTT
j_call: TRBJ1-1
v_call: TRBV2
clone_size: .
d_call: .

cdr3_aa: CASSQETQGVTEAFF
cdr3_nt: TGCGCCAGCAGCCAAGAGACACAGGGGGTAACTGAAGCTTTCTTT
j_call: TRBJ1-1
v_call: TRBV4-3
clone_size: .
d_call: TRBD1

cdr3_aa: CASSYSLGVDTGELFF
cdr3_nt: TGTGCCAGCAGTTACTCGCTAGGGGTGGACACCGGGGAGCTGTTTTTT
j_call: TRBJ2-2
v_call: TRBV6-6
clone_size: .
d_call: .

cdr3_aa: CASSDSGRATYNEQFF
cdr3_nt: TGTGCCAGCAGTGATAGCGGGAGGGCCACCTACAATGAGCAGTTCTTC
j_call: TRBJ2-1
v_call: TRBV27
clone_size: .
d_call: TRBD2

cdr3_aa: CASSLIASWEETQYF
cdr3_nt: TGTGCCAGCAGCTTAATAGCCTCGTGGGAAGAGACCCAGTACTTC
j_call: TRBJ2-5
v_call: TRBV7-3
clone_size: .
d_call: .

cdr3_aa: CASSLAGGQGAYEQYF
cdr3_nt: TGTGCCAGCAGCCTGGCCGGGGGACAGGGGGCCTACGAGCAGTACTTC
j_call: TRBJ2-7
v_call: TRBV5-8
clone_size: once
d_call: TRBD1

cdr3_aa: CASSADSETQYF
cdr3_nt: TGTGCCAGCAGTGCGGACAGTGAGACCCAGTACTTC
j_call: TRBJ2-5
v_call: TRBV12-3/TRBV12-4
clone_size: .
d_call: .

cdr3_aa: CASSTTGTSNTDTQYF
cdr3_nt: TGTGCCAGTAGCACAACCGGGACTAGCAACACAGATACGCAGTATTTT
j_call: TRBJ2-3
v_call: TRBV19
clone_size: once
d_call: TRBD2

cdr3_aa: CASSFGGMNTEAFF
cdr3_nt: TGTGCCAGCAGCTTCGGGGGGATGAACACTGAAGCTTTCTTT
j_call: TRBJ1-1
v_call: TRBV11-2
clone_size: many
d_call: .

cdr3_aa: CASSEGGSGRGETQYF
cdr3_nt: TGTGCCAGCAGTGAAGGAGGTAGCGGGAGGGGAGAGACCCAGTACTTC
j_call: TRBJ2-5
v_call: TRBV25-1
clone_size: once
d_call: TRBD2

cdr3_aa: CASSLAGTSGGSSYEQYF
cdr3_nt: TGTGCCAGCAGCTTAGCCGGGACTAGCGGAGGAAGCTCCTACGAGCAGTACTTC
j_call: TRBJ2-7
v_call: TRBV11-2
clone_size: .
d_call: TRBD2

cdr3_aa: CASSLTGASTDTQYF
cdr3_nt: TGCGCCAGCAGTCTCACAGGGGCTAGCACAGATACGCAGTATTTT
j_call: TRBJ2-3
v_call: TRBV10-2
clone_size: once
d_call: TRBD1

cdr3_aa: CASSPIVGANQPQHF
cdr3_nt: TGCGCCAGCAGCCCGATAGTGGGCGCCAATCAGCCCCAGCATTTT
j_call: TRBJ1-5
v_call: TRBV5-1
clone_size: .
d_call: .

cdr3_aa: CASRLTGEKLFF
cdr3_nt: TGTGCCAGCAGGTTAACAGGAGAAAAACTGTTTTTT
j_call: TRBJ1-4
v_call: TRBV28
clone_size: once
d_call: .

cdr3_aa: CASSYLRSGMSETQYF
cdr3_nt: TGTGCCAGCAGTTACCTACGTAGCGGGATGAGTGAGACCCAGTACTTC
j_call: TRBJ2-5
v_call: TRBV6-5
clone_size: .
d_call: TRBD2

cdr3_aa: CASSLSAPTTSGPNYEQYF
cdr3_nt: TGTGCCAGCAGTTTATCGGCCCCCACTACTAGCGGGCCGAACTACGAGCAGTACTTC
j_call: TRBJ2-7
v_call: TRBV27
clone_size: .
d_call: TRBD2

cdr3_aa: CASRLTRRSGDTQYF
cdr3_nt: TGTGCCAGCAGACTGACCCGCCGGTCAGGGGATACGCAGTATTTT
j_call: TRBJ2-3
v_call: TRBV27
clone_size: .
d_call: .